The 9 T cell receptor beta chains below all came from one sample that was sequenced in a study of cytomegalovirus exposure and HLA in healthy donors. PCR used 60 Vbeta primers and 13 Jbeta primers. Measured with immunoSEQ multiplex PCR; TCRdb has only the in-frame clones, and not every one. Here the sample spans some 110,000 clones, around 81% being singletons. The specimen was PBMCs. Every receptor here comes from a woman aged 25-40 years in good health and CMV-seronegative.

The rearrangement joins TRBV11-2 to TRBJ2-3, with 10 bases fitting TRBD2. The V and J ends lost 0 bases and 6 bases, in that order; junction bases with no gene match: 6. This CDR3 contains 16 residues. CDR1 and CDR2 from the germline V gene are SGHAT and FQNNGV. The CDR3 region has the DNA TGTGCCAGCAGCTTAGATTTAGGACTAGCGGCGGATACGCAGTATTTT. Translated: CASSLDLGLAADTQYF.

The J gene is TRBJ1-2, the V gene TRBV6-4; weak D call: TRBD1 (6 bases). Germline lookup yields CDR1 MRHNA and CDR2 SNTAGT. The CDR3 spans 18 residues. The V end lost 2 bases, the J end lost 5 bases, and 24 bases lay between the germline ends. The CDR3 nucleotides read TGTGCCAGCAGTGACAAGGTCGATTTGGGGGGGCGCGCGTATGGCTACACCTTC. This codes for CASSDKVDLGGRAYGYTF.

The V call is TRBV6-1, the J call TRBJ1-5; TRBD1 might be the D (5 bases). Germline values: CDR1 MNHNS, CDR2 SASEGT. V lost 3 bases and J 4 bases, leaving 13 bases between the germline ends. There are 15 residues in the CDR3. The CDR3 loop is CASSDAQGWNQPQHF. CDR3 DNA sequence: TGTGCCAGCAGTGACGCCCAGGGCTGGAATCAGCCCCAGCATTTT.

In DNA form, the CDR3 reads TGCGCCAGCAGCACGGAGGTCACCTACGAGCAGTACTTC. It specifies CASSTEVTYEQYF. The chain joins TRBV5-1 to TRBJ2-7, with D perhaps matching TRBD2 (5 bases). V was trimmed by 4 bases and J by 2 bases, leaving 10 bases between them. CDR1 SGHRS and CDR2 YFSETQ come from the germline V gene. The CDR3 contains 13 residues. Supplemented by reference TRBV5-1 and TRBJ2-7, the full variable domain reads KAGVTQTPRYLIKTRGQQVTLSCSPISGHRSVSWYQQTPGQGLQFLFEYFSETQRNKGNFPGRFSGRQFSNSRSEMNVSTLELGDSALYLCASSTEVTYEQYFGPGTRLTVT.

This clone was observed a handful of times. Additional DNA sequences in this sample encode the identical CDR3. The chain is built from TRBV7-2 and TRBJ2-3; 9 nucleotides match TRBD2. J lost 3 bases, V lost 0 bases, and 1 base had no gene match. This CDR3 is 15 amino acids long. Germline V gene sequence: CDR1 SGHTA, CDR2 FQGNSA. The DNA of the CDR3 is TGTGCCAGCAGCTTAGCGGCGGGAGGGACAGATACGCAGTATTTT. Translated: CASSLAAGGTDTQYF.

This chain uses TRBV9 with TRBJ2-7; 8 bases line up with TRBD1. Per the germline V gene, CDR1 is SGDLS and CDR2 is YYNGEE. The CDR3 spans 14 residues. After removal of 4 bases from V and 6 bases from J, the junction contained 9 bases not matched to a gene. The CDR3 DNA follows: TGTGCCAGCAGCCCGATCCAGGGGGCGGGCGAGCAGTACTTC. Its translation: CASSPIQGAGEQYF.

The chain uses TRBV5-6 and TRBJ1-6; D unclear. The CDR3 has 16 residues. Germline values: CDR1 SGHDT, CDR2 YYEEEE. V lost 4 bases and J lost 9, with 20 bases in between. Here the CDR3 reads CASSPLAERFGSPLHF. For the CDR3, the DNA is TGTGCCAGCAGCCCGCTTGCAGAGCGCTTTGGTTCACCCCTCCACTTT.

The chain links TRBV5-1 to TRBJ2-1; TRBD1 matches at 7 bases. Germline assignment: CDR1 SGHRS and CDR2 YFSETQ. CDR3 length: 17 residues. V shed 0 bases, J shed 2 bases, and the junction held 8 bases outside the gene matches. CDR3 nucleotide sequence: TGCGCCAGCAGCTTGGCCCCCACAGGGGTAGCCTACAATGAGCAGTTCTTC. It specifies CASSLAPTGVAYNEQFF. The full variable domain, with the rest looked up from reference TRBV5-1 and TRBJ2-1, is KAGVTQTPRYLIKTRGQQVTLSCSPISGHRSVSWYQQTPGQGLQFLFEYFSETQRNKGNFPGRFSGRQFSNSRSEMNVSTLELGDSALYLCASSLAPTGVAYNEQFFGPGTRLTVL.

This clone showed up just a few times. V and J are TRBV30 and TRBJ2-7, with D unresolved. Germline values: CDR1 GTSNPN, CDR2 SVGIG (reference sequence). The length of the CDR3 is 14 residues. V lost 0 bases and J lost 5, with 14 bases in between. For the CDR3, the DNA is TGTGCCTGGAGTGTGCGGCCCGGATTGAACGAGCAGTACTTC. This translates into CAWSVRPGLNEQYF.